The sample holds one count of the clone carrying this T cell receptor (beta chain). Its cognate antigen is unknown. The entry originates in a study of cytomegalovirus exposure and HLA in healthy donors. Study background: According to later analysis, the same platform produced the 120 or so validation and under 700 first-cohort repertoires.

Study outcomes and limitations: Overall, around 160 TCR beta chains were annotated as cytomegalovirus-associated. According to a subsequent analysis, TCR clusters identified in the first cohort showed a tendency to co-occur across the roughly 120 validation repertoires.

Germline values: CDR1 MNHEY, CDR2 SMNVEV (reference sequence). V lost 6 bases, J lost 5 bases, and 5 bases lay in between. This CDR3 is 11 amino acids long. Data came from immunoSEQ multiplex PCR; TCRdb stores just in-frame clones and leaves some out. The sample lists some 180,000 clones; around 86% were seen once. This clonotype originated in a man aged 25 to 40 in good health and CMV-seropositive. The gene calls are TRBV27 and TRBJ2-1; D is unclear. Sequenced sample: PBMCs. The CDR3 protein is CASRGHNEQFF. In DNA form, the CDR3 reads TGTGCCAGCAGAGGCCACAATGAGCAGTTCTTC.